These 26 T cell receptor beta chains were all obtained from the same sample, sequenced in a study of cytomegalovirus exposure and HLA in healthy donors. The data were produced by immunoSEQ multiplex PCR, yet TCRdb's version contains in-frame clones alone and is incomplete. The sample lists about 88,000 clones; roughly 96% were seen once. Specimen: PBMCs. The origin of the receptors is a man between 18 and 29 years old in good health and CMV-seronegative.

The V call is TRBV27, the J call TRBJ1-2; D gene unclear. The length of the CDR3 is 13 residues. Trimming took 0 bases from V and 9 from J, leaving 11 bases between them. CDR1 MNHEY and CDR2 SMNVEV come from the germline V gene (reference sequence). CDR3 nucleotides: TGTGCCAGCAGTTTATCGTCGACATACAGCTACACCTTC. Its protein product is CASSLSSTYSYTF.

The chain has TRBV29-1 and TRBJ2-5, with 7 bases lining up with TRBD2. The CDR3 consists of 17 residues. Germline trimming cut 1 base from V and 2 bases from J; bases unmatched to any gene: 13. CDR1 is SQVTM, CDR2 ANQGSEA, per germline. CDR3 DNA: TGCAGCGTTGAAGTACGGCGGGAGATACGGATACAAGAGACCCAGTACTTC. Translated, it gives CSVEVRREIRIQETQYF.

The V and J genes are TRBV19 and TRBJ1-1; a possible D gene is TRBD1 (6 bases). Germline V gene data show CDR1 as LNHDA and CDR2 as SQIVND (reference sequence). This CDR3 comprises 13 residues. The V gene lost 8 bases and the J gene lost 5 bases, with 15 bases spanning the gap. DNA for the CDR3: TGTGCCAGTTCCCTCAGGGGAGTGACTGAAGCTTTCTTT. Its protein is CASSLRGVTEAFF.

The gene calls are TRBV7-2 and TRBJ1-4; D might be TRBD1 (6 bases). Germline V CDR1 and CDR2: SGHTA, FQGNSA. V was cut by 3 bases and J by 3 bases, with 8 bases left in between. The CDR3 covers 14 residues. The CDR3 DNA sequence: TGTGCCAGCAGCTTCACAGGGTCTAATGAAAAACTGTTTTTT. This gives the protein CASSFTGSNEKLFF.

For the CDR3, the DNA is TGTGCCAGCAGCTGGGTTTTAGGGAGGATCACTGAAGCTTTCTTT. This translates into CASSWVLGRITEAFF. This chain joins TRBV7-9 and TRBJ1-1, with unresolved D. Germline loops: CDR1 SEHNR, CDR2 FQNEAQ (reference sequence). The CDR3 is 15 amino acids. Trimming took 4 bases from V and 4 from J, leaving 16 bases between them.

This chain joins TRBV6-5 and TRBJ1-1; the match to TRBD1 covers 7 bases. Germline V gene sequence: CDR1 MNHEY, CDR2 SVGAGI. The CDR3 has 15 residues. Trimming removed 6 bases from V and 0 bases from J; junction bases left unmatched: 7. DNA for the CDR3: TGTGCCAGCAGCCCCACCGGGACAGTGAACACTGAAGCTTTCTTT. Translated, it gives CASSPTGTVNTEAFF.

The chain is built from TRBV11-2 and TRBJ2-1; no clear D. This CDR3 has 13 amino acids. Germline V gene sequence: CDR1 SGHAT, CDR2 FQNNGV. V was pared by 2 bases and J by 5 bases, with 7 bases between. This CDR3 reads CASSLYRHNEQFF. The CDR3 DNA is TGTGCCAGCAGCTTATACAGACACAATGAGCAGTTCTTC.

This chain joins TRBV9 and TRBJ2-5, with 8 nucleotides matching TRBD1. V dropped 4 bases and J dropped 2; count of bases not matched to a gene: 10. Looked up from germline, CDR1 is SGDLS and CDR2 is YYNGEE. The CDR3 consists of 16 residues. The CDR3: CASSNSDRGGQETQYF. CDR3 sequence (DNA): TGTGCCAGCAGCAATAGTGACAGGGGAGGACAAGAGACCCAGTACTTC.

This chain connects TRBV29-1 to TRBJ2-2; maybe TRBD2 (6 bases). Looked up from germline, CDR1 is SQVTM and CDR2 is ANQGSEA. The V end lost 5 bases, the J end lost 3 bases, and 13 bases lay between the germline ends. This CDR3 contains 14 residues. The CDR3: CSVSRSGDTGELFF. CDR3 sequence (DNA): TGCAGCGTTTCTCGTAGCGGAGACACCGGGGAGCTGTTTTTT.

This chain uses TRBV4-1 with TRBJ1-1; 7 nucleotides match TRBD1. This CDR3 comprises 14 residues. CDR1 MGHRA and CDR2 YSYEKL come from the germline V gene. V was pared by 3 bases and J by 1 base, with 2 bases of the junction left unmatched. In DNA form, the CDR3 reads TGCGCCAGCAGCCAGGGACAGTCGAACACTGAAGCTTTCTTT. This encodes CASSQGQSNTEAFF.

The chain is built from TRBV5-4 and TRBJ2-7, with 14 bases fitting TRBD2. The CDR3 is 18 amino acids. V gave up 5 bases and J gave up 1 base; unmatched junction bases: 11. CDR1 and CDR2 from the germline V gene are SGHNT and YYREEE (reference sequence). CDR3 DNA sequence: TGTGCCAGCAGTGTGACTAGCGGGAGGGGTTCAACGTCCTACGAGCAGTACTTC. Its translation: CASSVTSGRGSTSYEQYF.

This clone was seen a single time. The V call is TRBV4-3, the J call TRBJ2-2; the D gene is possibly TRBD2 (5 bases). V was cut by 4 bases and J by 5 bases, with 11 bases left in between. This CDR3 has 14 amino acids. CDR1 is LGHNA and CDR2 is YSLEER in the germline V gene. The CDR3 here is CASSRGMWTGELFF. The CDR3 DNA reads as TGCGCCAGCAGCCGAGGGATGTGGACCGGGGAGCTGTTTTTT.

The chain links TRBV14 to TRBJ2-3, with TRBD1 matching 7 bases. CDR1 is SGHDN, CDR2 FVKESK, per germline. Trimming at V came to 7 bases and at J to 2 bases, leaving 9 bases not matched to a gene. CDR3 length: 15 amino acids. CDR3 in DNA: TGTGCCAGCAACACAATGGGACAGCCCACAGATACGCAGTATTTT. This translates into CASNTMGQPTDTQYF.

The chain has TRBV29-1 and TRBJ2-1; 9 nucleotides match TRBD2. From germline, CDR1 is SQVTM and CDR2 ANQGSEA. The CDR3 extends over 15 amino acids. V lost 7 bases, J lost 0 bases, and 7 bases stayed unmatched. The CDR3 loop is CSEASGASSYNEQFF. The CDR3 DNA follows: TGCAGCGAAGCTAGCGGGGCAAGCTCCTACAATGAGCAGTTCTTC.

J is TRBJ2-7 and V is TRBV7-2; no reliable D call. The CDR3 runs 14 residues. Germline CDR1 SGHTA, CDR2 FQGNSA. The ends were cut back, 0 bases at V and 0 bases at J, with 6 bases in the middle. CDR3 DNA: TGTGCCAGCAGCTTAGCGTTGGCCTCCTACGAGCAGTACTTC. It yields the protein CASSLALASYEQYF.

CDR3 DNA: TGTGCCAGCAGCGCTGGACAGTCTGGATACGAGCAGTACTTC. Encoded protein: CASSAGQSGYEQYF. The chain is built from TRBV9 and TRBJ2-7; tentative D call: TRBD1 (6 bases). V was pared by 3 bases and J by 4 bases, with 14 bases between. The CDR3 runs 14 residues. Germline values: CDR1 SGDLS, CDR2 YYNGEE.

The rearrangement joins TRBV4-1 to TRBJ2-2, with 7 bases aligning to TRBD1. This CDR3 is built from 15 residues. V was clipped by 1 base and J by 7 bases; unmatched bases: 6. Germline CDR1 and CDR2: MGHRA and YSYEKL. CDR3 in amino acids: CASSQGQGPGGELFF. CDR3 DNA sequence: TGCGCCAGCAGCCAAGGACAGGGCCCAGGCGGGGAGCTGTTTTTT.

V usage is TRBV5-1 and J usage is TRBJ2-3, with 9 positions matching TRBD1. The germline V gene has CDR1 SGHRS and CDR2 YFSETQ. Trimming removed 6 bases from V and 3 bases from J; junction bases left unmatched: 11. This CDR3 contains 16 residues. The CDR3 coding sequence is TGCGCCAGCACTCAATCCGGGACAGGGTGGACAGATACGCAGTATTTT. Amino acids: CASTQSGTGWTDTQYF.

Here the CDR3 reads CASSNQLRELNNEQFF. In DNA, the CDR3 is TGCGCCAGCAGCAACCAATTGCGGGAGCTTAACAATGAGCAGTTCTTC. The chain is built from TRBV5-1 and TRBJ2-1, with 7 bases that match TRBD2. In germline, CDR1 is SGHRS, CDR2 YFSETQ. J was trimmed by 5 bases and V by 4 bases; bases with no gene match: 12. CDR3 length: 16 residues.

This rearrangement joins TRBV7-8 to TRBJ1-1; 8 bases are shared with TRBD1. J lost 10 bases, V lost 1 base, and 11 bases had no gene match. Germline CDR1 is SGHVS and CDR2 is FQNEAQ. The CDR3 has 15 amino acids. The CDR3 loop is CASSLEGTGHRAAFF. For the CDR3, the DNA is TGTGCCAGCAGCTTAGAGGGGACAGGACATCGTGCAGCTTTCTTT.

This rearrangement joins TRBV28 to TRBJ1-4; 9 bases map to TRBD1. J lost 4 bases, V lost 2 bases, and 14 bases had no gene match. The germline V gene has CDR1 MDHEN and CDR2 SYDVKM. The CDR3 has 19 residues. This chain's CDR3 is CASSLRYGTGKGYNEKLFF. Written as DNA, the CDR3 is TGTGCCAGCAGTTTAAGATACGGGACAGGGAAAGGGTATAATGAAAAACTGTTTTTT. The complete variable domain, with remaining parts taken from reference TRBV28 and TRBJ1-4, reads DVKVTQSSRYLVKRTGEKVFLECVQDMDHENMFWYRQDPGLGLRLIYFSYDVKMKEKGDIPEGYSVSREKKERFSLILESASTNQTSMYLCASSLRYGTGKGYNEKLFFGSGTQLSVL.

V and J are TRBV5-6 and TRBJ2-2; 11 bases map to TRBD2. CDR3 length: 16 amino acids. Trimming at V came to 3 bases and at J to 7 bases, leaving 8 bases not matched to a gene. Germline loops: CDR1 SGHDT, CDR2 YYEEEE. CDR3 bases: TGTGCCAGCAGCTCGCTAGCGGGAGGACGCCACGGGGAGCTGTTTTTT. Translated, it gives CASSSLAGGRHGELFF. The whole variable domain, remainder taken from reference TRBV5-6 and TRBJ2-2, is DAGVTQSPTHLIKTRGQQVTLRCSPKSGHDTVSWYQQALGQGPQFIFQYYEEEERQRGNFPDRFSGHQFPNYSSELNVNALLLGDSALYLCASSSLAGGRHGELFFGEGSRLTVL.

V usage is TRBV6-5 and J usage is TRBJ2-1; D is possibly TRBD2 (6 bases). CDR1 is MNHEY and CDR2 is SVGAGI in the germline V gene. The CDR3 is 16 amino acids. V was cut by 0 bases and J by 8 bases, with 17 bases left in between. CDR3 in DNA: TGTGCCAGCAGTTACTCGGGTGGAGGGCCCTGGGATGAGCAGTTCTTC. This gives the protein CASSYSGGGPWDEQFF.

This clone was counted a single time. The chain joins TRBV7-8 to TRBJ2-7; 9 nucleotides align to TRBD1. Germline-derived CDR1 and CDR2 are SGHVS and FQNEAQ. The CDR3 has 18 amino acids. V was pared by 3 bases and J by 3 bases, with 15 bases of the junction left unmatched. As DNA, the CDR3 is TGTGCCAGCAGCTTGGAAACCTCAGACAGGGGGTGGTTCTACGAGCAGTACTTC. This gives the protein CASSLETSDRGWFYEQYF.

V and J are TRBV28 and TRBJ2-5; the D gene is possibly TRBD2 (6 bases). The end of the DNA fits TRBJ2-7 better, so the J call may be wrong. This CDR3 has 14 amino acids. CDR1 is MDHEN and CDR2 is SYDVKM in the germline V gene. The CDR3 is CASSLRGRSYEQYF. The CDR3, as DNA: TGTGCCAGCAGTCTGCGGGGCCGCTCCTACGAGCAGTACTTC.

This chain joins TRBV28 and TRBJ2-1; D perhaps matches TRBD1 (5 bases). Germline V lookup: CDR1 MDHEN, CDR2 SYDVKM. Between the trimmed V and J ends, which lost 2 bases and 3 bases, there was a span of 11 bases. This CDR3 is built from 15 residues. CDR3 protein: CASSLMSQGYNEQFF. The CDR3 DNA sequence: TGTGCCAGCAGTTTAATGTCTCAGGGCTACAATGAGCAGTTCTTC.